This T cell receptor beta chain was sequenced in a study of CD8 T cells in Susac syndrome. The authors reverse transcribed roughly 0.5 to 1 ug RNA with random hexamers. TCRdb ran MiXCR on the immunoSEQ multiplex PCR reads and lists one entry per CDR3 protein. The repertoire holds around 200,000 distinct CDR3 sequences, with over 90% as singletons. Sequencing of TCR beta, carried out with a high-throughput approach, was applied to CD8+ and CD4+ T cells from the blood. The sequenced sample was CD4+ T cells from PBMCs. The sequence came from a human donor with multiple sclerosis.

The CDR3 here is CASSLWAEREQFF. The CDR3 DNA is TGTGCCAGCAGTTTATGGGCAGAGCGGGAGCAGTTCTTC. The chain recombines TRBV27 with TRBJ2-1, with D possibly matching TRBD2 (5 bases). Germline values: CDR1 MNHEY, CDR2 SMNVEV (reference sequence). The ends were cut back, 1 base at V and 10 bases at J, with 11 bases in the middle. CDR3 length: 13 residues.